These T cell receptor beta chains were read from a single sample in a study of blood T cell repertoires in COVID-19. TCRdb's table, derived via immunoSEQ multiplex PCR, lists solely in-frame clones and lacks some. The sample has 220,000 or so clones; 85% to 90% are singletons. The sample taken for sequencing was peripheral blood. All receptors derive from a woman aged 45-60 years with COVID-19, enrolled during active disease. Both conserved end residues are part of each CDR3. A D gene is named only where the DNA matches it firmly. Only part of the rows carry a size: once, few, many, or a class if the clone is expanded.

clone size | J gene | V gene | D gene | CDR3 protein | CDR3 DNA
- | TRBJ1-1 | TRBV6-5 | TRBD1 | CASSYLDRIGTEAFF | TGTGCCAGCAGTTATCTGGACAGGATTGGCACTGAAGCTTTCTTT
- | TRBJ2-1 | TRBV2 | TRBD1 | CASSLDRGSYNEQFF | TGTGCCAGCAGTCTCGACAGGGGGTCATACAATGAGCAGTTCTTC
- | TRBJ2-1 | TRBV11-2 | TRBD2 | CASSLLSGGSYNEQFF | TGTGCCAGCAGCTTACTCTCGGGGGGCTCCTACAATGAGCAGTTCTTC
- | TRBJ1-1 | TRBV29-1 | TRBD1 | CSGGTGVAFF | TGCAGCGGGGGGACAGGGGTCGCTTTCTTT
- | TRBJ2-4 | TRBV21-1 | - | CASSKDQGGAKNIQYF | TGTGCCAGCAGCAAAGACCAGGGGGGAGCCAAAAACATTCAGTACTTC
- | TRBJ1-1 | TRBV4-1 | TRBD1 | CASSHPDRDTEAFF | TGCGCCAGCAGCCACCCGGACAGGGACACTGAAGCTTTCTTT
- | TRBJ2-1 | TRBV19 | - | CASSHGQSNEQFF | TGTGCCAGTAGCCATGGACAGAGCAATGAGCAGTTCTTC
- | TRBJ1-3 | TRBV28 | TRBD1 | CASRITGTAGNTIYF | TGTGCCAGCAGGATCACCGGGACAGCTGGAAACACCATATATTTT
- | TRBJ1-3 | TRBV11-2 | TRBD1 | CASSYNGQAVSGNTIYF | TGTGCCAGCAGCTATAATGGACAGGCCGTCTCTGGAAACACCATATATTTT
- | TRBJ1-5 | TRBV6-2/TRBV6-3 | - | CASSYSRSGNQPQHF | TGTGCCAGCAGTTACTCGAGGTCAGGGAATCAGCCCCAGCATTTT
few | TRBJ1-3 | TRBV4-2 | TRBD1 | CASSQGRGLGNTIYF | TGTGCCAGCAGCCAAGGCAGGGGGCTTGGAAACACCATATATTTT
- | TRBJ1-2 | TRBV29-1 | - | CSASDSQYYGYTF | TGCAGCGCCTCGGACAGCCAGTACTATGGCTACACCTTC
- | TRBJ2-3 | TRBV5-5 | - | CASTFLLSTDTQYF | TGTGCCAGCACGTTCTTACTTAGCACAGATACGCAGTATTTT
once | TRBJ2-3 | TRBV9 | TRBD2 | CASSVEGSGGPTDTQYF | TGTGCCAGCAGCGTAGAGGGGAGCGGGGGGCCCACAGATACGCAGTATTTT
- | TRBJ2-5 | TRBV5-1 | TRBD2 | CASSPNGGEYQETQYF | TGCGCCAGCAGCCCGAACGGGGGGGAATACCAAGAGACCCAGTACTTC
- | TRBJ2-7 | TRBV30 | TRBD2 | CAWSVGGSYEQYF | TGTGCCTGGAGTGTGGGAGGGAGCTACGAGCAGTACTTC
- | TRBJ2-2 | TRBV6-6 | - | CASKPGSTGELFF | TGTGCCAGCAAGCCGGGGTCGACCGGGGAGCTGTTTTTT
- | TRBJ1-5 | TRBV19 | TRBD1 | CASSIDVDRTQHF | TGTGCCAGTAGTATAGATGTGGACAGGACACAGCATTTT
- | TRBJ1-1 | TRBV11-2 | TRBD1 | CASSLDRGPEAFF | TGTGCCAGCAGCTTAGATAGGGGGCCTGAAGCTTTCTTT
- | TRBJ1-2 | TRBV2 | TRBD1 | CASSERDRGRNGYTF | TGTGCCAGCAGTGAACGCGACAGGGGGCGGAATGGCTACACCTTC
- | TRBJ1-5 | TRBV28 | - | CASSRGRNNQPQHF | TGTGCCAGCAGTCGGGGAAGAAACAATCAGCCCCAGCATTTT
- | TRBJ2-3 | TRBV6-5 | - | CASSYEGDTQYF | TGTGCCAGCAGTTACGAGGGCGATACGCAGTATTTT
few | TRBJ1-2 | TRBV4-1 | - | CASSQVLLYGYTF | TGCGCCAGCAGCCAAGTACTCCTCTATGGCTACACCTTC
- | TRBJ2-7 | TRBV9 | - | CASSVAGRDEQYF | TGTGCCAGCAGCGTAGCGGGAAGGGACGAGCAGTACTTC
- | TRBJ2-2 | TRBV28 | - | CASSSPFRELFF | TGTGCCAGCAGTTCTCCTTTCCGGGAGCTGTTTTTT
- | TRBJ2-1 | TRBV11-2 | TRBD2 | CASSFGLAGNNEQFF | TGTGCCAGCAGCTTTGGACTAGCGGGAAACAATGAGCAGTTCTTC
- | TRBJ2-7 | TRBV27 | TRBD2 | CASSATSGGYYEQYF | TGTGCCAGCAGTGCGACTAGCGGGGGCTACTACGAGCAGTACTTC
- | TRBJ1-5 | TRBV30 | - | CAWSLGAVLNQPQHF | TGTGCCTGGAGCCTAGGGGCAGTCCTCAATCAGCCCCAGCATTTT
few | TRBJ2-2 | TRBV7-8 | - | CASSPTIGELFF | TGTGCCAGCAGCCCTACTATCGGGGAGCTGTTTTTT
once | TRBJ2-1 | TRBV6-4 | - | CASSALRDNEQFF | TGTGCCAGCAGTGCTCTCCGCGACAATGAGCAGTTCTTC
- | TRBJ1-2 | TRBV20-1 | - | CSAPRNYGYTF | TGCAGTGCTCCCCGGAACTATGGCTACACCTTC
- | TRBJ2-7 | TRBV7-2 | - | CASSSTLRVEQYF | TGTGCCAGCAGCTCAACCCTCAGGGTCGAGCAGTACTTC
once | TRBJ2-7 | TRBV5-4 | - | CARTSTQAYEQYF | TGTGCCAGGACATCCACGCAAGCCTACGAGCAGTACTTC
- | TRBJ1-1 | TRBV11-1 | TRBD1 | CASSLEGARISTEAFF | TGTGCCAGCAGCTTAGAGGGGGCGAGGATTAGCACTGAAGCTTTCTTT
- | TRBJ1-2 | TRBV5-1 | - | CASSLDGRVGYGYTF | TGCGCCAGCAGCTTGGATGGCAGGGTAGGGTATGGCTACACCTTC
once | TRBJ2-7 | TRBV13 | - | CASSFNRGDYEQYF | TGTGCCAGCAGCTTTAATCGGGGTGACTACGAGCAGTACTTC
few | TRBJ1-1 | TRBV19 | TRBD1 | CASRDRGNTEAFF | TGTGCCAGTAGGGACAGGGGGAACACTGAAGCTTTCTTT
- | TRBJ1-2 | TRBV19 | - | CASSSPTGYGYTF | TGTGCCAGTAGTAGCCCGACAGGCTATGGCTACACCTTC
- | TRBJ2-4 | TRBV19 | TRBD1 | CASSIVTGQTLAKNIQYF | TGTGCCAGTAGTATAGTGACAGGGCAGACCCTAGCCAAAAACATTCAGTACTTC
- | TRBJ1-5 | TRBV2 | TRBD1 | CASSWGQANQPQHF | TGTGCCAGCAGTTGGGGACAGGCCAATCAGCCCCAGCATTTT
- | TRBJ2-7 | TRBV28 | TRBD2 | CASSLGLAGKSSYEQYF | TGTGCCAGCAGTTTGGGGCTAGCGGGGAAGAGCTCCTACGAGCAGTACTTC
few | TRBJ2-7 | TRBV6-6 | TRBD2 | CASSPPGGSSYEQYF | TGTGCCAGCAGCCCCCCGGGGGGGTCATCCTACGAGCAGTACTTC
- | TRBJ1-4 | TRBV28 | - | CASSLGTGGNEKLFF | TGTGCCAGCAGTTTAGGGACCGGGGGGAATGAAAAACTGTTTTTT
- | TRBJ1-2 | TRBV19 | TRBD1 | CASSIPGRQGARNYGYTF | TGTGCCAGTAGTATTCCAGGCCGACAGGGGGCCAGGAACTATGGCTACACCTTC
- | TRBJ1-5 | TRBV19 | - | CASSIGQGTNQPQHF | TGTGCCAGTAGTATTGGCCAGGGTACAAATCAGCCCCAGCATTTT
- | TRBJ2-2 | TRBV2 | - | CASSESQNTGELFF | TGTGCCAGCAGTGAGTCACAGAACACCGGGGAGCTGTTTTTT
- | TRBJ1-5 | TRBV27 | - | CASSLLGGNQPQHF | TGTGCCAGCAGTTTACTGGGGGGAAATCAGCCCCAGCATTTT
- | TRBJ1-5 | TRBV27 | - | CASRRVYSNQPQHF | TGTGCCAGCAGGCGGGTCTATAGCAATCAGCCCCAGCATTTT
few | TRBJ1-5 | TRBV2 | TRBD1 | CASSVGQGAQPQHF | TGTGCCAGCAGTGTTGGACAGGGGGCGCAGCCCCAGCATTTT
- | TRBJ1-2 | TRBV5-8 | - | CASSFTFNGVGYTF | TGTGCCAGCAGCTTTACGTTCAACGGGGTTGGCTACACCTTC
once | TRBJ2-5 | TRBV24-1 | - | CATSEGGREETQYF | TGTGCCACCAGTGAAGGGGGGCGGGAGGAGACCCAGTACTTC
- | TRBJ1-5 | TRBV10-2 | - | CASTSGMGNQPQHF | TGCGCCAGCACGAGCGGGATGGGCAATCAGCCCCAGCATTTT
- | TRBJ2-2 | TRBV9 | - | CASSVGPGRGELFF | TGTGCCAGCAGCGTAGGTCCAGGGCGGGGGGAGCTGTTTTTT
- | TRBJ1-1 | TRBV3-1/TRBV3-2 | - | CASSQDLGRNTEAFF | TGTGCCAGCAGCCAAGATCTAGGGAGAAACACTGAAGCTTTCTTT
- | TRBJ1-5 | TRBV2 | - | CASKRAWNQPQHF | TGTGCCAGCAAGCGGGCATGGAATCAGCCCCAGCATTTT
once | TRBJ2-2 | TRBV9 | TRBD2 | CASSVAAGGGTGELFF | TGTGCCAGCAGCGTAGCAGCGGGGGGAGGGACCGGGGAGCTGTTTTTT
- | TRBJ2-1 | TRBV6-2/TRBV6-3 | - | CASSWRGVGEQFF | TGTGCCAGCAGTTGGCGGGGAGTAGGGGAGCAGTTCTTC
once | TRBJ1-3 | TRBV23-1 | TRBD1 | CASSQSGDRISTSSGNTIYF | TGCGCCAGCAGTCAATCAGGGGACAGGATTTCTACGTCCTCTGGAAACACCATATATTTT
- | TRBJ1-2 | TRBV9 | TRBD1 | CASSVDRVGGYTF | TGTGCCAGCAGCGTCGACAGGGTGGGTGGCTACACCTTC
- | TRBJ1-2 | TRBV30 | - | CAWTRTGIIYGYTF | TGTGCCTGGACCCGAACAGGGATCATCTATGGCTACACCTTC